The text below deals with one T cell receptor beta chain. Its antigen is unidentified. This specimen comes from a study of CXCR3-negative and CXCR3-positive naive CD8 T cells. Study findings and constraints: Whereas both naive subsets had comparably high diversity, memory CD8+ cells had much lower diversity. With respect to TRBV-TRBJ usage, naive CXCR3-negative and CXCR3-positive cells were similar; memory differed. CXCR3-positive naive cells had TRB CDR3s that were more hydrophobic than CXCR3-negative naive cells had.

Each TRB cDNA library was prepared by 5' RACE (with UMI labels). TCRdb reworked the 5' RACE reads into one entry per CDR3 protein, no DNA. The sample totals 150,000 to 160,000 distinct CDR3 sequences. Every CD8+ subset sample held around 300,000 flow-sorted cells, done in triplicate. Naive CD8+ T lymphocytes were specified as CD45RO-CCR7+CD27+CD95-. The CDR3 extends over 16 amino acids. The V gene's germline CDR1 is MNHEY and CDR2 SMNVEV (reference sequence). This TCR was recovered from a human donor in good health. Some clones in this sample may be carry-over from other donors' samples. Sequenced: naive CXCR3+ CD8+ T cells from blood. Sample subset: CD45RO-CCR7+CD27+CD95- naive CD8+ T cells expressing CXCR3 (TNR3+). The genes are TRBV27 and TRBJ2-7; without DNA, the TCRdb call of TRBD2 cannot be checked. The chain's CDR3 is CASSILGPLSSYEQYF.